These T cell receptor beta chains were read from a single sample in a study of early T cells in non-severe SARS-CoV-2 infection. TCRdb recomputed calls from the 5' RACE reads with MiXCR, one row per CDR3 protein. The sample shows about 62,000 distinct CDR3 sequences, roughly a tenth of them seen only once. The specimen sequenced was whole blood. Receptor source: an adult who was a healthcare worker with PCR-confirmed SARS-CoV-2 infection or an uninfected control (not recorded which). CDR3s leave out the opening cysteine and the closing phenylalanine or tryptophan. Clone size is shown for a subset of rows, as once, few, many or a class of expanded clone.

clone_size,v_call,j_call,cdr3_aa
-,TRBV3-1,TRBJ2-4,ASSPGSFRSTKNIQY
many,TRBV13,TRBJ1-2,ASSSKTGSYGYT
few,TRBV6-6,TRBJ2-2,ASSERGGYTGELF
many,TRBV9,TRBJ2-5,ASSVGARQETQY
many,TRBV20-1,TRBJ1-4,SARSFGVGDEKLF
few,TRBV20-1,TRBJ1-1,SALLNTEAF
-,TRBV5-5,TRBJ2-3,ASSLLAGGTTDTQY
-,TRBV11-1,TRBJ2-3,ASTAGEVEY
-,TRBV18,TRBJ2-5,ASSPIQETQY
few,TRBV4-1,TRBJ2-2,ASSQTGRTGELF
-,TRBV4-2,TRBJ2-1,ASSQGGPSGDLWF
many,TRBV20-1,TRBJ1-2,SAEITGNYGYT
many,TRBV20-1,TRBJ2-3,SARDGGGPDTQY
-,TRBV7-2,TRBJ2-2,ASSQTGVNTGELF
few,TRBV5-4,TRBJ1-2,ASSLGAGGYT
few,TRBV29-1,TRBJ2-4,SVVTGSNIQY
few,TRBV4-1,TRBJ1-1,ASSQEVTGNMNTEAF